This paragraph reports one TCR beta chain. The germline gives CDR1 MGHRA, CDR2 YSYEKL. The ends were cut back, 1 base at V and 6 bases at J, with 12 bases in the middle. The CDR3 spans 14 residues. TCRdb keeps only in-frame clones here, not all; method: immunoSEQ multiplex PCR. The sample records some 290,000 clones, 90% to 95% being singletons. The participants were between about 18 and 90 years old and came from 24 US areas. These data come from a study of blood T cell repertoires in COVID-19. About the research overall: The United States, Italy and Spain were the sources of the acute and convalescent COVID-19 samples.

This receptor was taken from a woman aged 30 to 39 who had been exposed to COVID-19. Input material: PBMCs or T cells enriched from blood (not recorded which). The V and J genes are TRBV4-1 and TRBJ1-1; D possibly corresponds to TRBD1 (6 bases). CDR3 bases: TGCGCCAGCAGCCAAGTCCACAGGGCCGCTGAAGCTTTCTTT. Translated, it gives CASSQVHRAAEAFF.